This T cell receptor beta chain was captured by sequencing in a study of identical twins (dated by TCRdb to between 2015 and 2016). At the level of the whole study: To test whether fetal clonotypes persist, this study deep-sequenced TCR alpha and beta repertoires from monozygotic twins, from unrelated adults of various ages, and from cord blood. To rule out contamination, the twin experiments were replicated at different times with different library preparation protocols.

All donors were healthy Caucasians. The receptor library was made with 5' RACE. For sequencing, an Illumina HiSeq 2000 was employed. A universal primer binding site was introduced by template switching, and a unique molecular identifier was present in the final cDNA, enabling accurate counting of TCR cDNA molecules. Specific primers in the conserved constant-segment region were used to synthesize first-strand cDNA for the TCR alpha and beta chains. To control for contamination, every cDNA library was double barcoded, receiving both a SMART-Mk sample barcode and Illumina barcodes. Two successive PCR steps introduced TruSeq adapter sequences along with Illumina sample barcodes. Sequencing of the TCR alpha and beta cDNA libraries was done on the Illumina HiSeq platform using custom primers. Regarding the original processing steps: MiGEC processed the raw reads to extract unique molecular identifiers, while MiXCR was used to determine the CDR3 positions. For each individual, recombination models were inferred using an EM algorithm with the repgenHMM and IGoR tools. The analysis of shared clonotypes was done with the tcR package in R, with sharing normalized by the product of cloneset sizes. Out-of-frame nonproductive sequences were analyzed to study raw recombination free of thymic and clonal selection effects. Clones were called with MiXCR by TCRdb after fastp trimmed the public reads at Q25, and only in-frame beta chains were retained. CDR3 protein duplicates are merged, each entry listing the most common genes and DNA. V and J calls and clone size were set by TCRdb, not the authors. The sample table holds around 1.7 million distinct CDR3 sequences, of which less than 35% were seen once. The top ten clones comprise about 0.25% of the sample.

This clonotype occurred a few times. The antigen it recognizes is unknown. Base qualities are not provided; no much larger clone lies one nucleotide away. From the germline V gene, CDR1 is MNHNS and CDR2 is SASEGT. At the junction V is shortened by 4 bases and J by 0 bases; bases outside the gene matches: 10. The CDR3 measures 18 amino acids from cysteine to phenylalanine. Only the CDR3 portion is preserved as DNA: 54 bases, with reading frame beginning at the first base. What the authors observed across the whole study: Zero-insertion analyses could be partly confounded by invariant T cells such as MAIT and iNKT, though diverse VJ usage argued against such confounding for most clonotypes. Compared with coincidental sharing between unrelated individuals, out-of-frame TCR alpha sequences shared between twins had an excess of sequences with low generation probability. Abundant cord blood beta clonotypes had fewer insertions, young adult naive repertoires showed a similar but weaker trend, and memory repertoires showed no such trend. Conclusions relied on cross-sectional statistical analysis, since the same donors could not be followed over many years. Out-of-frame TCR alpha sharing in monozygotic twins was systematically underestimated by recombination models, whereas sharing between unrelated individuals was in agreement with the recombination models. Excess twin sharing in beta out-of-frame sequences was weaker because fewer shared sequences lowered the signal-to-noise ratio.

This receptor was taken from a newborn girl in good health. The chain was built from TRBV6-1 and TRBJ2-4; 9 bases in the junction line up with TRBD2. What was sequenced was cord blood. The CDR3 in this case is CASSGLGLAGLAKNIQYF. The DNA sequence is given as TGTGCCAGCAGTGGCCTTGGGCTAGCGGGACTAGCCAAAAACATTCAGTACTTC.